This T cell receptor (beta chain) is from a study of T cells after posttransplantation cyclophosphamide. Whole-study results and caveats: TRB clonality was highly associated with recipient CMV seropositivity and reactivation.

Comments on this clone: Its antigen is unidentified.

Controls had myeloablative marrow grafts with methotrexate and calcineurin inhibitor, sampled at 1 year. The CDR3 length is 17 residues. CDR1 ENHRY and CDR2 SYGVKD come from the germline V gene. Germline trimming cut 3 bases from V and 3 bases from J; bases unmatched to any gene: 5. Measured with immunoSEQ multiplex PCR; TCRdb has only the in-frame clones, and not every one. Here the sample spans more than 20,000 clones, 80% to 90% being singletons. The chain has TRBV10-3 and TRBJ2-1, with 13 bases identical to TRBD2. The clonotype comes from a female patient between 50 and 60 years old who received an allogeneic stem cell transplant from an unrelated donor, was CMV-positive, and had chronic GVHD only. Some T cells here may be from the graft donor. The sequences come from PBMCs, collected after an allogeneic stem cell transplant with a calcineurin inhibitor and methotrexate. CDR3 loop: CAISEGGTSGDYNEQFF. The CDR3 coding sequence is TGTGCCATCAGTGAAGGGGGGACTAGCGGGGACTACAATGAGCAGTTCTTC.